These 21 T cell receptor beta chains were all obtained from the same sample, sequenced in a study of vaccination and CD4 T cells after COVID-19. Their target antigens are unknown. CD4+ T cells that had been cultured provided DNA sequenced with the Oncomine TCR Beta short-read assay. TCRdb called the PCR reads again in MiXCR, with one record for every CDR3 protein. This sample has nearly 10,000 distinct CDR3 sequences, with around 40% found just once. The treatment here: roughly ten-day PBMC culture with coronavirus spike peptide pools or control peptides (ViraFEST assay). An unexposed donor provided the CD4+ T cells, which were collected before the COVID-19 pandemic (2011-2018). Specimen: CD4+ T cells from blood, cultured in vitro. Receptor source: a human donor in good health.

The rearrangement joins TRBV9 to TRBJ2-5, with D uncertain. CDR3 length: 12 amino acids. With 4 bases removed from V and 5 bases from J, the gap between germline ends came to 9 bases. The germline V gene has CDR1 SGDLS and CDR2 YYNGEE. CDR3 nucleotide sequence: TGTGCCAGCAGCCCAGCGTCCGAGACCCAGTACTTC. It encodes CASSPASETQYF.

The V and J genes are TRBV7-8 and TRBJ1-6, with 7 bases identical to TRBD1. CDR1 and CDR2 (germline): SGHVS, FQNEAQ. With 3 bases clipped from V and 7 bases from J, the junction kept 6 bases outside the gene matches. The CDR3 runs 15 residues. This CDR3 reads CASSFNRGGNSPLHF. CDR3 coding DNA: TGTGCCAGCAGCTTTAACAGGGGAGGCAATTCACCCCTCCACTTT.

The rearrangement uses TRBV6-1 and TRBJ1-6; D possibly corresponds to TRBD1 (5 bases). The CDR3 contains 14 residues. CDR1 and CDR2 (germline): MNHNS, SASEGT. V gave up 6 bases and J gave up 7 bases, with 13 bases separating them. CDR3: CASRNEGVNSPLHF. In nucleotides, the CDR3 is TGTGCCAGCAGGAATGAAGGGGTGAATTCACCCCTCCACTTT.

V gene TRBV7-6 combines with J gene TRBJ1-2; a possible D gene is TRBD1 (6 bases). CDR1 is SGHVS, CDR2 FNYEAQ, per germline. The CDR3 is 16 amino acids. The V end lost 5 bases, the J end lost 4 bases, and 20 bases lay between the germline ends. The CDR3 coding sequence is TGTGCCAGCAGCAGATCCGGGACATCCTTATCCTATGGCTACACCTTC. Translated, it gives CASSRSGTSLSYGYTF.

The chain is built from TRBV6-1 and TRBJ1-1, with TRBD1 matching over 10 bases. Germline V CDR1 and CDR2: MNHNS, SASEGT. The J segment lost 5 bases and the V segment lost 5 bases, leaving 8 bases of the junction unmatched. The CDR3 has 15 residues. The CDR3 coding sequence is TGTGCCAGCAGTCATCCGGGACAGGGGAGTACTGAAGCTTTCTTT. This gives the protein CASSHPGQGSTEAFF.

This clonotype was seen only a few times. CDR3 amino acids: CASSSLGGIYEQYF. The CDR3 bases are TGTGCCAGCAGCTCCCTGGGAGGGATCTACGAGCAGTACTTC. The chain combines TRBV7-2 with TRBJ2-7; TRBD2 aligns across 7 bases. CDR3 length: 14 amino acids. Germline CDR1 reads SGHTA; CDR2 reads FQGNSA. Losses at the gene ends were 4 bases for V and 3 bases for J; bases not matched to a gene: 6.

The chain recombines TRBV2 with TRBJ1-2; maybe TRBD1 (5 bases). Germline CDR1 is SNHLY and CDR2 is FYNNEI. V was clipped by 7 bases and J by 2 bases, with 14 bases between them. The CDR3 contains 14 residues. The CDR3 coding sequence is TGTGCCAGCACTATACGTCAGGGCAACTATGGCTACACCTTC. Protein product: CASTIRQGNYGYTF. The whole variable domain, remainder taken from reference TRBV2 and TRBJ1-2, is EPEVTQTPSHQVTQMGQEVILRCVPISNHLYFYWYRQILGQKVEFLVSFYNNEISEKSEIFDDQFSVERPDGSNFTLKIRSTKLEDSAMYFCASTIRQGNYGYTFGSGTRLTVV.

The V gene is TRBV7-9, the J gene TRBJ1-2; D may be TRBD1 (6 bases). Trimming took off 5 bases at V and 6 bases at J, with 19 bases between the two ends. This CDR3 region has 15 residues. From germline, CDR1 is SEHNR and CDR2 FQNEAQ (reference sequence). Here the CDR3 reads CASSPDLGGVNGYTF. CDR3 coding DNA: TGTGCCAGCAGCCCGGATTTGGGGGGCGTTAATGGCTACACCTTC.

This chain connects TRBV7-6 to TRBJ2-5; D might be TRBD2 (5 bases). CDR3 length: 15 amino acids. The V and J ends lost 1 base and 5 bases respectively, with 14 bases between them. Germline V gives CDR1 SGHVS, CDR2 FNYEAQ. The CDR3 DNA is TGTGCCAGCAGCTTAGGAAGCCCACGAGGGGAGACCCAGTACTTC. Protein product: CASSLGSPRGETQYF.

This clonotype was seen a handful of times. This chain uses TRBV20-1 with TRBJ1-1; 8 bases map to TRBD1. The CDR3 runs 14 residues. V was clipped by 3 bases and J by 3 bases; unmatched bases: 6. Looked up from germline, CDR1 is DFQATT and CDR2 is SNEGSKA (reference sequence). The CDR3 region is CSASAGGLYTEAFF. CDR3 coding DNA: TGCAGTGCTAGCGCAGGGGGCTTGTACACTGAAGCTTTCTTT.

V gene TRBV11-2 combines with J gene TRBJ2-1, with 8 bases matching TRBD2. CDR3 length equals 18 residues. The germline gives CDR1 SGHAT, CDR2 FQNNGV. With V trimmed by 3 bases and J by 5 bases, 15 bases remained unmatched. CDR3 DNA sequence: TGTGCCAGCAGCTTCCGGTCCCCCCGGGGGGGGTTAAACAATGAGCAGTTCTTC. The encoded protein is CASSFRSPRGGLNNEQFF.

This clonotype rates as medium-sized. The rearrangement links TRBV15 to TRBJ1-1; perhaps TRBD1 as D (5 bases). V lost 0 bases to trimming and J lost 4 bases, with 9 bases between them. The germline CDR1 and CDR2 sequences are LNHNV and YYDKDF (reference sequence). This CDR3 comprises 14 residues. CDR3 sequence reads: CATSRDRQGTEAFF. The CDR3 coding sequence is TGTGCCACCAGCAGAGATAGGCAGGGCACTGAAGCTTTCTTT.

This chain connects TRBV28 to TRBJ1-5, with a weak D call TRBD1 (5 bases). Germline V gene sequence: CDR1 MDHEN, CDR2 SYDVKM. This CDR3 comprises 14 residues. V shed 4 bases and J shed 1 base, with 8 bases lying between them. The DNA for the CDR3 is TGTGCCAGCAGTTCTCCAGGGAGCAATCAGCCCCAGCATTTT. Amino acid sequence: CASSSPGSNQPQHF.

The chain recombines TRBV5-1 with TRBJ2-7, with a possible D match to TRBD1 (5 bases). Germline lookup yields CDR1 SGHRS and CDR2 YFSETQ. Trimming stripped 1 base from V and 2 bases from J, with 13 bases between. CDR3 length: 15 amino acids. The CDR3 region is CASSLLRTPTYEQYF. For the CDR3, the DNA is TGCGCCAGCAGCTTGCTCAGGACACCGACCTACGAGCAGTACTTC.

CDR3 in amino acids: CASSIFGSSLGYTEAFF. The DNA for the CDR3 is TGTGCCAGTAGTATTTTCGGTTCGTCCCTCGGTTACACTGAAGCTTTCTTT. The J gene is TRBJ1-1, the V gene TRBV19; D not certain. The germline V and J ends were trimmed by 3 bases and 3 bases, with 20 bases remaining between them. Germline V lookup: CDR1 LNHDA, CDR2 SQIVND (reference sequence). The CDR3 extends over 17 amino acids.

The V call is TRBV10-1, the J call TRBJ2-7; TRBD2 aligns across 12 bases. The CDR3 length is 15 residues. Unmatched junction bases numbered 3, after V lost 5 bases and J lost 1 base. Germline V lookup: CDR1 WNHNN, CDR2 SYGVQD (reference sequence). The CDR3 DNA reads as TGCGCCAGCAGTAGGACTAGCGGGGAGTCCTACGAGCAGTACTTC. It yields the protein CASSRTSGESYEQYF.

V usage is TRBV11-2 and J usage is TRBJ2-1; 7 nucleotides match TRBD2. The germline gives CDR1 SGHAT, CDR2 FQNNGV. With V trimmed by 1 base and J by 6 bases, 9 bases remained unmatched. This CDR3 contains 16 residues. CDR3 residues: CASSLVPAGIPNEQFF. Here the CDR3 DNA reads TGTGCCAGCAGCTTAGTGCCAGCGGGAATCCCCAATGAGCAGTTCTTC.

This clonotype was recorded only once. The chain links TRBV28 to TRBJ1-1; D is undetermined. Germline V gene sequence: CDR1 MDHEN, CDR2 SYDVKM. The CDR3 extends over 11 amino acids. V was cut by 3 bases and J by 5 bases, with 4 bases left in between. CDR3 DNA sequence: TGTGCCAGCAGTTTCGGGACTGAAGCTTTCTTT. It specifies CASSFGTEAFF.

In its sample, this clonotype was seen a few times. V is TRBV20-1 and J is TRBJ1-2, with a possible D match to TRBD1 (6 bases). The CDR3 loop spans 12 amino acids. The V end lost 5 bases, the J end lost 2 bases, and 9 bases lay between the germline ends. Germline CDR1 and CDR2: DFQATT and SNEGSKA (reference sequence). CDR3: CSAFTGNYGYTF. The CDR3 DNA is TGCAGTGCTTTCACAGGGAACTATGGCTACACCTTC.

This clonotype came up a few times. CDR3 region: CASSLRLARDTQYF. The DNA of the CDR3 is TGTGCCAGCAGTTTGCGACTAGCGAGAGATACGCAGTATTTT. The chain employs TRBV6-5 and TRBJ2-3; 8 bases fit TRBD2. This CDR3 is built from 14 residues. V lost 4 bases and J lost 5; bases outside the gene matches: 5. Germline V CDR1 and CDR2: MNHEY, SVGAGI.

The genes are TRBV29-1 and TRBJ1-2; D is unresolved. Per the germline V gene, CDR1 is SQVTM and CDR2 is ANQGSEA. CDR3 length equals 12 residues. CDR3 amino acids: CATALGDYGYTF. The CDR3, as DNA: TGCGCGACGGCCCTTGGCGACTATGGCTACACCTTC.